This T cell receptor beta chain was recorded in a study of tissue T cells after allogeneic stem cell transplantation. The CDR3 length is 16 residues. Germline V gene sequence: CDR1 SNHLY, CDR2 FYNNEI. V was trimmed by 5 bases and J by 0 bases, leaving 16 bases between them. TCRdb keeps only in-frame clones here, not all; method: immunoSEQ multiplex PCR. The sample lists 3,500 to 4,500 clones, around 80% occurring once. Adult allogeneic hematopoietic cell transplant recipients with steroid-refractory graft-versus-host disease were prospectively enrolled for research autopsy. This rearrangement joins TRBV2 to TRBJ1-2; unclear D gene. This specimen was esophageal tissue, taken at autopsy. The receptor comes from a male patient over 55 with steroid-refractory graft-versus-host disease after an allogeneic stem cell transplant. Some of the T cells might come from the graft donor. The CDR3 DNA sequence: TGTGCCAGCAGTTCCTGGCGGCGGGATACTAACTATGGCTACACCTTC. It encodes CASSSWRRDTNYGYTF.